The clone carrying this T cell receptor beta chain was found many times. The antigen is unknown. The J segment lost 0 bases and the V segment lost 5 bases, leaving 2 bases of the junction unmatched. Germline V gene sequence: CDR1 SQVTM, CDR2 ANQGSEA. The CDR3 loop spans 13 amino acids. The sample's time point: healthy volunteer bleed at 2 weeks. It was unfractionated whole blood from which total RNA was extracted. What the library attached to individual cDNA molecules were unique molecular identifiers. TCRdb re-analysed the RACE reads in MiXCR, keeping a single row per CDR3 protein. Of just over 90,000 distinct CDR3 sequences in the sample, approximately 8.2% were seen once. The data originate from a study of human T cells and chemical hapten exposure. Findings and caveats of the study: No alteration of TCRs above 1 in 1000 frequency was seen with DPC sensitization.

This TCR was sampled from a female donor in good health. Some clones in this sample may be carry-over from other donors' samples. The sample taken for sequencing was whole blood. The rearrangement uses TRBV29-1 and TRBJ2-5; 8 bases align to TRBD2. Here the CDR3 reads CSVLRGDQETQYF. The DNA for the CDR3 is TGCAGCGTTCTGCGGGGGGACCAAGAGACCCAGTACTTC.